This T cell receptor (beta chain) was captured in a study of Ad26.COV2.S vaccination and SARS-CoV-2 variants. Study context: Donor was one of the participants in the Ad26.COV2.S arm of the COV1001 trial. Ad26.COV2.S was injected intramuscularly once or twice, 56 days apart.

The treatment was: approximately 18 received Ad26.COV2.S at low or high dose, single or two shots; about five received placebo; per-sample allocation not given. Samples analyzed were those drawn on day 63 after the first vaccine or placebo injection. Expression of Wuhan-strain SARS-CoV-2 spike came from the Ad26 vector that formed the vaccine. General study points: Total T cell responses, in the TCR breadth and depth analyses, may have been underestimated.

This table comes from immunoSEQ multiplex PCR, and its TCRdb copy is limited to in-frame clones, with some not included. The sample has about 350,000 clones, approximately 90% seen once; the top ten hold under 6%. Comment on this clone: Its target is not known.

V lost 1 base and J lost 2, with 11 bases in between. Germline V gene sequence: CDR1 SGHVS, CDR2 FQNEAQ. The CDR3 is made up of 15 amino acids. This TCR came from a person aged 18-60 years who received the Ad26.COV2.S COVID-19 vaccine or a placebo. Sequenced material: peripheral blood, taken in a trial of Ad26.COV2.S vaccine versus placebo. This rearrangement joins TRBV7-8 to TRBJ2-5; perhaps TRBD1 as D (6 bases). DNA for the CDR3: TGTGCCAGCAGCTTAGAGGACAGTCGGCAAGAGACCCAGTACTTC. Its protein is CASSLEDSRQETQYF.